This is a list of T cell receptor beta chains from one sample in a study of T cells in Graves' hyperthyroidism and ophthalmopathy. TCRdb fed the multiplex PCR reads into MiXCR, producing one record per CDR3 protein. The profile shows a few hundred thousand distinct CDR3 sequences, just over 45% of them singletons. Sequenced: peripheral blood or thyroid tissue (not recorded which). These receptor sequences come from a young woman with Graves' hyperthyroidism. Each CDR3 is given with its conserved first and last residue. The order of the fields is J gene, D gene, V gene, clone size, CDR3 DNA, CDR3 protein. The D gene is left open where the match is weak. A row's size may be missing; if present it is once, few, many or a size class.

J gene: TRBJ2-5; D gene: TRBD2; V gene: TRBV5-6; clone size: once; CDR3 DNA: TGTGCCAGCAGCTTGAGGGTCGGTAGCGGGATGGTGGAGACCCAGTACTTC; CDR3 protein: CASSLRVGSGMVETQYF
J gene: TRBJ2-7; D gene: TRBD1; V gene: TRBV28; clone size: .; CDR3 DNA: TGTGCCAGCAGGACAGGGGAGTCCTACGAGCAGTGCTTC; CDR3 protein: CASRTGESYEQCF
J gene: TRBJ1-2; D gene: .; V gene: TRBV29-1; clone size: .; CDR3 DNA: TGCAGCGGGGTCACGCTGGGAGATGGCTACACCTTC; CDR3 protein: CSGVTLGDGYTF
J gene: TRBJ2-6; D gene: TRBD1; V gene: TRBV6-6; clone size: many; CDR3 DNA: TGTGCCAGCAGGGAACAGGGGTTTGGGGCCAACGTCCTGACTTTC; CDR3 protein: CASREQGFGANVLTF
J gene: TRBJ2-3; D gene: .; V gene: TRBV2; clone size: few; CDR3 DNA: TGTGCCAGCAGAGGGACTGGGACGCAGTATTTT; CDR3 protein: CASRGTGTQYF
J gene: TRBJ1-5; D gene: .; V gene: TRBV14; clone size: many; CDR3 DNA: TGTGCCAGCAGCCAAGACGGGGATCAGCCCCAGCATTTT; CDR3 protein: CASSQDGDQPQHF
J gene: TRBJ2-7; D gene: TRBD1; V gene: TRBV7-9; clone size: many; CDR3 DNA: TGTGCCAGCAGCGCTGGGACAGGGTCCTACGAGCAGTACTTC; CDR3 protein: CASSAGTGSYEQYF
J gene: TRBJ2-5; D gene: TRBD1; V gene: TRBV5-1; clone size: many; CDR3 DNA: TGCGCCAGCAGCATAGCCTGGGGACAGAGGCAAGAGACCCAGTACTTC; CDR3 protein: CASSIAWGQRQETQYF
J gene: TRBJ1-4; D gene: .; V gene: TRBV25-1; clone size: many; CDR3 DNA: TGTGCCAGCAGATTGTCCGGAAAACTGTTTTTT; CDR3 protein: CASRLSGKLFF
J gene: TRBJ2-5; D gene: TRBD2; V gene: TRBV7-9; clone size: .; CDR3 DNA: TGTGCCAGCAGCTTAGTTACGCTAGCGGGAGTTTCGCCCCAGTACTTC; CDR3 protein: CASSLVTLAGVSPQYF
J gene: TRBJ2-5; D gene: .; V gene: TRBV5-1; clone size: many; CDR3 DNA: TGCGCCAGCAGCTTGGGTGCATCCCCGGGCAGGGAAGAGACCCAGTACTTC; CDR3 protein: CASSLGASPGREETQYF
J gene: TRBJ1-3; D gene: .; V gene: TRBV20-1; clone size: many; CDR3 DNA: TGCAGTGCTAGTGACGGATTTGGAAACACCATATATTTT; CDR3 protein: CSASDGFGNTIYF
J gene: TRBJ1-4; D gene: .; V gene: TRBV27; clone size: .; CDR3 DNA: TGTGCCAGCAGTTTTACAGGGAAGAGTGAAAAACTGTTTTTT; CDR3 protein: CASSFTGKSEKLFF
J gene: TRBJ1-5; D gene: .; V gene: TRBV20-1; clone size: many; CDR3 DNA: TGCAGTGCTAGGGGCACACAGGATAGCAATCAGCCCCAGCATTTT; CDR3 protein: CSARGTQDSNQPQHF
J gene: TRBJ1-2; D gene: TRBD1; V gene: TRBV5-6; clone size: many; CDR3 DNA: TGTGCCAGCAGCTTGGTGGGACAGGGGAGCTATGGCTACACCTTC; CDR3 protein: CASSLVGQGSYGYTF
J gene: TRBJ1-2; D gene: .; V gene: TRBV6-1; clone size: .; CDR3 DNA: TGTGCCAGCAGTGCAGCGCGGGGGTCGTGGGGCTACACCTTC; CDR3 protein: CASSAARGSWGYTF
J gene: TRBJ2-5; D gene: .; V gene: TRBV2; clone size: .; CDR3 DNA: TGTGCCAGCAGTGATGTAGGACAGCTCGAGACCCAGTACTTC; CDR3 protein: CASSDVGQLETQYF
J gene: TRBJ2-7; D gene: .; V gene: TRBV2; clone size: many; CDR3 DNA: TGTGCCAGCACTTCGACAACCTCCTACGAGCAGTACTTC; CDR3 protein: CASTSTTSYEQYF
J gene: TRBJ1-5; D gene: TRBD1; V gene: TRBV7-2; clone size: .; CDR3 DNA: TGTGCCAGCAGCTTGGGGGACAGGGAGGTCGATCAGCCCCAGCATTTT; CDR3 protein: CASSLGDREVDQPQHF
J gene: TRBJ1-1; D gene: .; V gene: TRBV11-3; clone size: many; CDR3 DNA: TGTGCCAGCAGCCCTAATACGGAGAGGCCCACTGAAGCTTTCTTT; CDR3 protein: CASSPNTERPTEAFF
J gene: TRBJ2-5; D gene: .; V gene: TRBV19; clone size: many; CDR3 DNA: TGTGCCAGTAGTCCGGGGACTGTACAAGAGACCCAGTACTTC; CDR3 protein: CASSPGTVQETQYF
J gene: TRBJ2-3; D gene: .; V gene: TRBV7-2; clone size: .; CDR3 DNA: TGTGCCAGCAGCCCCCAGCGGGTCACAGATACGCAGTATTTT; CDR3 protein: CASSPQRVTDTQYF
J gene: TRBJ2-7; D gene: TRBD1; V gene: TRBV11-2; clone size: few; CDR3 DNA: TGTGCCAGCAGCTTAGATTTGAGGGGAACAGGGGCATTTCCCTACGAGCAGTACTTC; CDR3 protein: CASSLDLRGTGAFPYEQYF
J gene: TRBJ2-7; D gene: TRBD2; V gene: TRBV7-6; clone size: once; CDR3 DNA: TGTGCCAGCAGCTATGGGAGGGAGCAGGGCGAGCAGTACTTC; CDR3 protein: CASSYGREQGEQYF
J gene: TRBJ2-7; D gene: .; V gene: TRBV6-1; clone size: .; CDR3 DNA: TGTGCCAGCAGTGATTGGGGTCAGCCCCAGCAGTACTTC; CDR3 protein: CASSDWGQPQQYF
J gene: TRBJ1-1; D gene: .; V gene: TRBV12-3/TRBV12-4; clone size: .; CDR3 DNA: TGTGCCAGCAGTTTAGATGGGCGTTCTGGGGCTTTCTTT; CDR3 protein: CASSLDGRSGAFF
J gene: TRBJ2-7; D gene: .; V gene: TRBV19; clone size: many; CDR3 DNA: TGTGCCAGTAGTATAGGTAGCTCCTACGAGCAGTACTTC; CDR3 protein: CASSIGSSYEQYF
J gene: TRBJ1-2; D gene: .; V gene: TRBV2; clone size: .; CDR3 DNA: TGTGCCAGCGGGGTAGACGGCTACACCTTC; CDR3 protein: CASGVDGYTF
J gene: TRBJ2-1; D gene: .; V gene: TRBV12-3/TRBV12-4; clone size: .; CDR3 DNA: TGTGCCAGCATGTCCGGGACCATGAGAAATGAGCAGTTCTTC; CDR3 protein: CASMSGTMRNEQFF
J gene: TRBJ1-3; D gene: .; V gene: TRBV5-5; clone size: few; CDR3 DNA: TGTGCCAGCAGCTTGGAGGGAATTGGAAACACCATATATTTT; CDR3 protein: CASSLEGIGNTIYF
J gene: TRBJ2-7; D gene: TRBD2; V gene: TRBV7-3; clone size: once; CDR3 DNA: TGTGCCAGCAGCCAAGCGGGAGGGGTGCATGAGCAGTACTTC; CDR3 protein: CASSQAGGVHEQYF
J gene: TRBJ1-2; D gene: TRBD1; V gene: TRBV2; clone size: .; CDR3 DNA: TGTGCCAGCAGCCATATGACAGGGGCCACAACTAACTATGGCTACACCTTC; CDR3 protein: CASSHMTGATTNYGYTF
J gene: TRBJ2-7; D gene: TRBD1; V gene: TRBV7-2; clone size: many; CDR3 DNA: TGTGCCAGCAGCCCTTGGACAGGGGGACTCTACGAGCAGTACTTC; CDR3 protein: CASSPWTGGLYEQYF
J gene: TRBJ1-1; D gene: .; V gene: TRBV20-1; clone size: many; CDR3 DNA: TGCAGTGCTAGAGTAGTTGAGAAAGGAATGAACACTGAAGCTTTCTTT; CDR3 protein: CSARVVEKGMNTEAFF
J gene: TRBJ1-1; D gene: .; V gene: TRBV29-1; clone size: .; CDR3 DNA: TGCAGCGTTGAACGGGGGGCTGAAGCTTTCTTT; CDR3 protein: CSVERGAEAFF
J gene: TRBJ2-1; D gene: TRBD2; V gene: TRBV7-2; clone size: few; CDR3 DNA: TGTGCCAGCAGTGACACCGGGACTAGAAACAATGAGCAGTTCTTC; CDR3 protein: CASSDTGTRNNEQFF
J gene: TRBJ2-2; D gene: .; V gene: TRBV20-1; clone size: .; CDR3 DNA: TGCAGTGCTAGAGTCCAGACTAGCGGGGAGCTGTTTTTT; CDR3 protein: CSARVQTSGELFF
J gene: TRBJ1-3; D gene: TRBD1; V gene: TRBV6-5; clone size: .; CDR3 DNA: TGTGCCAGCAGTTACTCGTGGACAGGGAGTTTCTCTGGAAACACCATATATTTT; CDR3 protein: CASSYSWTGSFSGNTIYF
J gene: TRBJ2-5; D gene: .; V gene: TRBV7-3; clone size: few; CDR3 DNA: TGTGCCAGCAGCTTAACGGGTTCGCAGCAAGAGACCCAGTACTTC; CDR3 protein: CASSLTGSQQETQYF
J gene: TRBJ1-5; D gene: .; V gene: TRBV6-1; clone size: .; CDR3 DNA: TGTGCCAGCAGCCCCGGCCCCGGTGGATCCTGGCCTCAGCCCCAGCATTTT; CDR3 protein: CASSPGPGGSWPQPQHF
J gene: TRBJ2-7; D gene: .; V gene: TRBV2; clone size: .; CDR3 DNA: TGTGCCAGCCGAGCGGAATCCTACGAGCAGTACTTC; CDR3 protein: CASRAESYEQYF
J gene: TRBJ2-7; D gene: .; V gene: TRBV15; clone size: many; CDR3 DNA: TGTGCCACCAGCAGAGATGACGCCTCCCTGGACGAGCAGTACTTC; CDR3 protein: CATSRDDASLDEQYF
J gene: TRBJ2-7; D gene: .; V gene: TRBV15; clone size: .; CDR3 DNA: TGTGCCACCAGCAGCCAAGTTGGCGAGCAGTACTTC; CDR3 protein: CATSSQVGEQYF
J gene: TRBJ2-6; D gene: .; V gene: TRBV29-1; clone size: .; CDR3 DNA: TGCAGTCTACGGGGAGCCTCCTCTGGGGCCAACGTCCTGACTTTC; CDR3 protein: CSLRGASSGANVLTF
J gene: TRBJ2-2; D gene: .; V gene: TRBV7-7; clone size: .; CDR3 DNA: TGTGCTAGCAGCTTAGACAGGACTATGGGAGAGCTGTTTTTT; CDR3 protein: CASSLDRTMGELFF
J gene: TRBJ2-7; D gene: .; V gene: TRBV6-6; clone size: many; CDR3 DNA: TGTGCCAGCAGTTACCTTGACCAATACGAGCAGTACTTC; CDR3 protein: CASSYLDQYEQYF
J gene: TRBJ2-7; D gene: .; V gene: TRBV12-3/TRBV12-4; clone size: many; CDR3 DNA: TGTGCCAGCAGTTTAAACCAGGCGCGAGAGCAGTACTTC; CDR3 protein: CASSLNQAREQYF
J gene: TRBJ1-5; D gene: TRBD1; V gene: TRBV29-1; clone size: .; CDR3 DNA: TGCAGCGCTAGACAGGGGGGGCTTCGGCACCAGCATTTT; CDR3 protein: CSARQGGLRHQHF
J gene: TRBJ2-7; D gene: .; V gene: TRBV7-2; clone size: .; CDR3 DNA: TGTGCCAGCAGCTTAGCTTTGTCTAGCAATGAGCAGTACTTC; CDR3 protein: CASSLALSSNEQYF
J gene: TRBJ2-1; D gene: TRBD2; V gene: TRBV29-1; clone size: few; CDR3 DNA: TGCAGCGTAGCAACCGGGACTAGCGGGAGGAATGAGCAGTTCTTC; CDR3 protein: CSVATGTSGRNEQFF